This T cell receptor beta chain derives from a study of shared clonotypes between healthy human individuals. On the study more broadly: CD4 naive cells filled three plates per donor, CD4 memory three, CD8 naive two and CD8 memory one.

There were only Caucasian adults among the donors, and all lived in Nashville, Tennessee. Methods used by the authors: In the immunoSEQ data, sequences were junction-only and lacked quality scores, so filtering differed. The method was immunoSEQ multiplex PCR; TCRdb's version includes in-frame clones alone and lacks a portion of them. That table is the source of V, J and clone size, and D and trimming were worked out from the DNA. Seen here are more than 1 million clones, approximately 80% observed once, and the top ten hold 0.5% to 0.6%. Turning to this clone: Its target is unknown.

Study results and limitations: An expected dependence of interdonor clonotype sharing on sequencing depth was noted.

The origin of this receptor is a man between 18 and 35 years old in good health. Some clones in this sample may be carry-over from other donors' samples. Sample: memory CD4+ T cells from PBMCs. As to subset: CD45RA-negative fraction.

CDR3 sequence reads: CASSQALPDQSYEQYF. The CDR3 DNA follows: TGCGCCAGCAGCCAAGCCCTCCCGGACCAGTCCTACGAGCAGTACTTC. V usage is TRBV4-1 and J usage is TRBJ2-7; D gene unclear. Trimming left V 1 base short and J 1 base short, with 14 bases between. The CDR3 has 16 amino acids. CDR1 is MGHRA, CDR2 YSYEKL, per germline.